This T cell receptor beta chain comes out of a study of CD8+CD57+ T cells in acquired aplastic anemia. Study-level points and caveats: No significant patient-versus-control difference appeared in CD8+ Simpson's diversity.

Selection for sequencing was limited to patients who had shown CD8+CD57+ cell expansion by flow cytometry. There are 10 residues in the CDR3. The germline V gene encodes CDR1 KGHDR and CDR2 SFDVKD. Profiling of TCR beta VDJ combinations and CDR3 sequences used genomic DNA as template. TCRdb passed the reads through MiXCR, listing each CDR3 protein once. The table has hundreds of thousands of distinct CDR3 sequences, approximately 33% seen once. In the case of this clonotype: Its target is not known. The junction does not match germline at one end; this may be a read error.

Sequenced: sorted CD4+, CD8+, or CD8+CD57+ T cells (not recorded which) from PBMCs. The chain links TRBV24-1 to TRBJ1-6; no reliable D call. The source is a human donor with aplastic anemia. The CDR3 sequence is CATRDSPLHF. CDR3 DNA: TGTGCCACCAGAGATTCACCCCTCCACTTT.